This TCR beta chain was recorded in a study of CD8 T cells in Susac syndrome. In the study overall: Patients with Susac syndrome were therapy-naive, on corticosteroids, or on intravenous immunoglobulin alone at blood draw.

RNA in amounts of roughly 0.5 to 1 ug was reverse transcribed with random hexamers. TCRdb re-derived calls from the immunoSEQ multiplex PCR reads in MiXCR, one entry per CDR3 protein. The sample lists 240,000 or so distinct CDR3 sequences; 90% to 97% were seen once. From blood CD8+ and CD4+ T cells, the TCR beta chain was sequenced. This clonotype was counted a single time. The length of the CDR3 is 11 residues. The V gene's germline CDR1 is DFQATT and CDR2 SNEGSKA (reference sequence). This chain connects TRBV20-1 to TRBJ2-7, with a possible D match to TRBD1 (5 bases). Sequencing was carried out using CD4+ T cells from PBMCs. The clonotype originates from a human donor with Susac syndrome. The CDR3 DNA reads as TGCAGCCAGGGTTCCGTCTACGAGCAGTACTTC. Protein sequence: CSQGSVYEQYF.